This T cell receptor (beta chain) came from a study of Ad26.COV2.S vaccination and SARS-CoV-2 variants. Study information: Ad26.COV2.S given intramuscularly, once or twice 56 days apart.

In its sample, this clone was seen once. Stated treatment: some 20 received Ad26.COV2.S at low or high dose, single or two shots; five or six received placebo; per-sample allocation not given. The investigators took samples on day 63 after the first vaccine or placebo injection. At a Boston site, the person donating was an adult of 18-55 years. Libraries were prepared by immunoSEQ multiplex PCR; TCRdb keeps only in-frame clonotypes and omits some of them. Of about 470,000 clones in the sample, 90% are singletons; the top ten hold 4.3%. CDR1 is SGHTA, CDR2 FQGNSA, per germline. This CDR3 has 14 residues. Trimming took off 5 bases at V and 4 bases at J, with 11 bases between the two ends.

Material: peripheral blood, obtained in a trial of Ad26.COV2.S vaccine versus placebo. The origin of this receptor is a person aged 18-65 years who received the Ad26.COV2.S COVID-19 vaccine or a placebo. The rearrangement joins TRBV7-2 to TRBJ1-4, with D possibly matching TRBD1 (6 bases). The CDR3 bases are TGTGCCAGCAGCGGGACACCGGGTAATGAAAAACTGTTTTTT. This translates into CASSGTPGNEKLFF.